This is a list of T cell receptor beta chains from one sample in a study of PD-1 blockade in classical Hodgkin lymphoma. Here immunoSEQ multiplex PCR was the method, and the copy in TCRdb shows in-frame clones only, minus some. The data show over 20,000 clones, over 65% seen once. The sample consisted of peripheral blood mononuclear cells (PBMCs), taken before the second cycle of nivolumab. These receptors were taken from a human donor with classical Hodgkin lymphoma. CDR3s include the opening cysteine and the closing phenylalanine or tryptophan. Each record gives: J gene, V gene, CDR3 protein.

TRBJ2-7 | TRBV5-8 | CASSRAGGEQYF
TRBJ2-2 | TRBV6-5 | CASSYWLATGELFF
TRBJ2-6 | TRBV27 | CASSRFSSGANVLTF
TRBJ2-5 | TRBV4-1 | CASTARTGDRTQYF
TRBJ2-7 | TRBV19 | CASTPASGRASEQYF
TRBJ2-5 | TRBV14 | CASSQLEEETQYF
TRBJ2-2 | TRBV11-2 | CASSPRGLAANTGELFF
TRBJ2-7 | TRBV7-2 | CASSRRVGGQTYEQYF
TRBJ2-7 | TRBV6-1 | CASSPSLGSSYEQYF
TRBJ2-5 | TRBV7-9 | CASSPGTAGETQYF
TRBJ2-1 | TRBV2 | CASSRGGNGEQFF
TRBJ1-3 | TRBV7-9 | CASSPNPGGSGNTIYF
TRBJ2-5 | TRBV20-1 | CSCRQQETQYF
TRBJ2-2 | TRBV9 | CASSPTASGSRAGELFF
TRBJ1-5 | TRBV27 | CASGRAGTAPVPQHF
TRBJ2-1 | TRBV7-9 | CASSLTGLAGAHEQFF
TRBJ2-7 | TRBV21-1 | CASSNGGILPEQYF
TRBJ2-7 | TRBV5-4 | CASSLEAGVDEQYF
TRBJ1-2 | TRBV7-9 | CASSLGDSYGYTF
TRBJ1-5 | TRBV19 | CASSMGTVNQPQHF
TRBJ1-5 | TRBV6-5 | CASSKGQGNQPQHF
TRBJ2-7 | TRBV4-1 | CASSQESAGDLYEQYF
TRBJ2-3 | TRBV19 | CASSRQIGVTQYF
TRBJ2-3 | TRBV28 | CASHDRGRADTQYF
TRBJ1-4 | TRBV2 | CASSEGVENEKLFF
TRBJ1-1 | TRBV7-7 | CASSPPGAYTEAFF
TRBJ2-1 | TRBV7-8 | CASSMTSGNNNEQFF
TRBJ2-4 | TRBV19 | CASSMLAGNDDIQYF
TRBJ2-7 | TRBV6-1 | CASRLAAGGEQYF
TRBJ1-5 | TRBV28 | CASSFGNQPQHF
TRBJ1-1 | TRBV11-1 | CASSLGPPGTEAFF
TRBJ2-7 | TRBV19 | CASSPGSSYEQYF
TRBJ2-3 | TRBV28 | CASSAPPQLTDTQYF
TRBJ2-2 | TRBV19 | CASSIMDRGPTGELFF
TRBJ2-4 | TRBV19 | CASSPLGASGSMKNIQYF
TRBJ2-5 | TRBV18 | CASSPAQETQYF
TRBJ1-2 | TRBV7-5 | CASSSAGSGVLYGYTF
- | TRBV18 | CASSPPGGFNEQYF
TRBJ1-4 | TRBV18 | CASSPQRQREKLFF
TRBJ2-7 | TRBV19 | CASSLTSGLKNEQYF
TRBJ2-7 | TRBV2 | CASSETAPPTTYEQYF
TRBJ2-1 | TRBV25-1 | CASSKPFSYNEQFF
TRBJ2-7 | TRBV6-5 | CASRLRLEQYF
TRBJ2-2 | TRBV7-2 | CASSLVASPGELFF
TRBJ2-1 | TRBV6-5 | CASTDRGNEQFF
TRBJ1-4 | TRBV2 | CASKGADYEKLFF
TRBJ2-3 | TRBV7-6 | CASSSSPGETHTDTQYF
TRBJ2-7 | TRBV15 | CATSRAGLAVYEQYF
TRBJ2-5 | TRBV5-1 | CASSFETYQETQYF
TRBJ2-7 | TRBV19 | CASSIQQGDWEQYF
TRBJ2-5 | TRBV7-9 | CASSSGLGGEQYF
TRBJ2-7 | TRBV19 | CASSSRGTGDTYEQYF
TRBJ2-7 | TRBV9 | CASSPGYYEQYF
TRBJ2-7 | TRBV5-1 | CASSDTPTYEQYF
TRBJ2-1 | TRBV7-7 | CASSVGQGTEQFF
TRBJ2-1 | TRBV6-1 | CASSEIPAGIYNEQFF
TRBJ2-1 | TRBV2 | CASQRTGSRNEQFF